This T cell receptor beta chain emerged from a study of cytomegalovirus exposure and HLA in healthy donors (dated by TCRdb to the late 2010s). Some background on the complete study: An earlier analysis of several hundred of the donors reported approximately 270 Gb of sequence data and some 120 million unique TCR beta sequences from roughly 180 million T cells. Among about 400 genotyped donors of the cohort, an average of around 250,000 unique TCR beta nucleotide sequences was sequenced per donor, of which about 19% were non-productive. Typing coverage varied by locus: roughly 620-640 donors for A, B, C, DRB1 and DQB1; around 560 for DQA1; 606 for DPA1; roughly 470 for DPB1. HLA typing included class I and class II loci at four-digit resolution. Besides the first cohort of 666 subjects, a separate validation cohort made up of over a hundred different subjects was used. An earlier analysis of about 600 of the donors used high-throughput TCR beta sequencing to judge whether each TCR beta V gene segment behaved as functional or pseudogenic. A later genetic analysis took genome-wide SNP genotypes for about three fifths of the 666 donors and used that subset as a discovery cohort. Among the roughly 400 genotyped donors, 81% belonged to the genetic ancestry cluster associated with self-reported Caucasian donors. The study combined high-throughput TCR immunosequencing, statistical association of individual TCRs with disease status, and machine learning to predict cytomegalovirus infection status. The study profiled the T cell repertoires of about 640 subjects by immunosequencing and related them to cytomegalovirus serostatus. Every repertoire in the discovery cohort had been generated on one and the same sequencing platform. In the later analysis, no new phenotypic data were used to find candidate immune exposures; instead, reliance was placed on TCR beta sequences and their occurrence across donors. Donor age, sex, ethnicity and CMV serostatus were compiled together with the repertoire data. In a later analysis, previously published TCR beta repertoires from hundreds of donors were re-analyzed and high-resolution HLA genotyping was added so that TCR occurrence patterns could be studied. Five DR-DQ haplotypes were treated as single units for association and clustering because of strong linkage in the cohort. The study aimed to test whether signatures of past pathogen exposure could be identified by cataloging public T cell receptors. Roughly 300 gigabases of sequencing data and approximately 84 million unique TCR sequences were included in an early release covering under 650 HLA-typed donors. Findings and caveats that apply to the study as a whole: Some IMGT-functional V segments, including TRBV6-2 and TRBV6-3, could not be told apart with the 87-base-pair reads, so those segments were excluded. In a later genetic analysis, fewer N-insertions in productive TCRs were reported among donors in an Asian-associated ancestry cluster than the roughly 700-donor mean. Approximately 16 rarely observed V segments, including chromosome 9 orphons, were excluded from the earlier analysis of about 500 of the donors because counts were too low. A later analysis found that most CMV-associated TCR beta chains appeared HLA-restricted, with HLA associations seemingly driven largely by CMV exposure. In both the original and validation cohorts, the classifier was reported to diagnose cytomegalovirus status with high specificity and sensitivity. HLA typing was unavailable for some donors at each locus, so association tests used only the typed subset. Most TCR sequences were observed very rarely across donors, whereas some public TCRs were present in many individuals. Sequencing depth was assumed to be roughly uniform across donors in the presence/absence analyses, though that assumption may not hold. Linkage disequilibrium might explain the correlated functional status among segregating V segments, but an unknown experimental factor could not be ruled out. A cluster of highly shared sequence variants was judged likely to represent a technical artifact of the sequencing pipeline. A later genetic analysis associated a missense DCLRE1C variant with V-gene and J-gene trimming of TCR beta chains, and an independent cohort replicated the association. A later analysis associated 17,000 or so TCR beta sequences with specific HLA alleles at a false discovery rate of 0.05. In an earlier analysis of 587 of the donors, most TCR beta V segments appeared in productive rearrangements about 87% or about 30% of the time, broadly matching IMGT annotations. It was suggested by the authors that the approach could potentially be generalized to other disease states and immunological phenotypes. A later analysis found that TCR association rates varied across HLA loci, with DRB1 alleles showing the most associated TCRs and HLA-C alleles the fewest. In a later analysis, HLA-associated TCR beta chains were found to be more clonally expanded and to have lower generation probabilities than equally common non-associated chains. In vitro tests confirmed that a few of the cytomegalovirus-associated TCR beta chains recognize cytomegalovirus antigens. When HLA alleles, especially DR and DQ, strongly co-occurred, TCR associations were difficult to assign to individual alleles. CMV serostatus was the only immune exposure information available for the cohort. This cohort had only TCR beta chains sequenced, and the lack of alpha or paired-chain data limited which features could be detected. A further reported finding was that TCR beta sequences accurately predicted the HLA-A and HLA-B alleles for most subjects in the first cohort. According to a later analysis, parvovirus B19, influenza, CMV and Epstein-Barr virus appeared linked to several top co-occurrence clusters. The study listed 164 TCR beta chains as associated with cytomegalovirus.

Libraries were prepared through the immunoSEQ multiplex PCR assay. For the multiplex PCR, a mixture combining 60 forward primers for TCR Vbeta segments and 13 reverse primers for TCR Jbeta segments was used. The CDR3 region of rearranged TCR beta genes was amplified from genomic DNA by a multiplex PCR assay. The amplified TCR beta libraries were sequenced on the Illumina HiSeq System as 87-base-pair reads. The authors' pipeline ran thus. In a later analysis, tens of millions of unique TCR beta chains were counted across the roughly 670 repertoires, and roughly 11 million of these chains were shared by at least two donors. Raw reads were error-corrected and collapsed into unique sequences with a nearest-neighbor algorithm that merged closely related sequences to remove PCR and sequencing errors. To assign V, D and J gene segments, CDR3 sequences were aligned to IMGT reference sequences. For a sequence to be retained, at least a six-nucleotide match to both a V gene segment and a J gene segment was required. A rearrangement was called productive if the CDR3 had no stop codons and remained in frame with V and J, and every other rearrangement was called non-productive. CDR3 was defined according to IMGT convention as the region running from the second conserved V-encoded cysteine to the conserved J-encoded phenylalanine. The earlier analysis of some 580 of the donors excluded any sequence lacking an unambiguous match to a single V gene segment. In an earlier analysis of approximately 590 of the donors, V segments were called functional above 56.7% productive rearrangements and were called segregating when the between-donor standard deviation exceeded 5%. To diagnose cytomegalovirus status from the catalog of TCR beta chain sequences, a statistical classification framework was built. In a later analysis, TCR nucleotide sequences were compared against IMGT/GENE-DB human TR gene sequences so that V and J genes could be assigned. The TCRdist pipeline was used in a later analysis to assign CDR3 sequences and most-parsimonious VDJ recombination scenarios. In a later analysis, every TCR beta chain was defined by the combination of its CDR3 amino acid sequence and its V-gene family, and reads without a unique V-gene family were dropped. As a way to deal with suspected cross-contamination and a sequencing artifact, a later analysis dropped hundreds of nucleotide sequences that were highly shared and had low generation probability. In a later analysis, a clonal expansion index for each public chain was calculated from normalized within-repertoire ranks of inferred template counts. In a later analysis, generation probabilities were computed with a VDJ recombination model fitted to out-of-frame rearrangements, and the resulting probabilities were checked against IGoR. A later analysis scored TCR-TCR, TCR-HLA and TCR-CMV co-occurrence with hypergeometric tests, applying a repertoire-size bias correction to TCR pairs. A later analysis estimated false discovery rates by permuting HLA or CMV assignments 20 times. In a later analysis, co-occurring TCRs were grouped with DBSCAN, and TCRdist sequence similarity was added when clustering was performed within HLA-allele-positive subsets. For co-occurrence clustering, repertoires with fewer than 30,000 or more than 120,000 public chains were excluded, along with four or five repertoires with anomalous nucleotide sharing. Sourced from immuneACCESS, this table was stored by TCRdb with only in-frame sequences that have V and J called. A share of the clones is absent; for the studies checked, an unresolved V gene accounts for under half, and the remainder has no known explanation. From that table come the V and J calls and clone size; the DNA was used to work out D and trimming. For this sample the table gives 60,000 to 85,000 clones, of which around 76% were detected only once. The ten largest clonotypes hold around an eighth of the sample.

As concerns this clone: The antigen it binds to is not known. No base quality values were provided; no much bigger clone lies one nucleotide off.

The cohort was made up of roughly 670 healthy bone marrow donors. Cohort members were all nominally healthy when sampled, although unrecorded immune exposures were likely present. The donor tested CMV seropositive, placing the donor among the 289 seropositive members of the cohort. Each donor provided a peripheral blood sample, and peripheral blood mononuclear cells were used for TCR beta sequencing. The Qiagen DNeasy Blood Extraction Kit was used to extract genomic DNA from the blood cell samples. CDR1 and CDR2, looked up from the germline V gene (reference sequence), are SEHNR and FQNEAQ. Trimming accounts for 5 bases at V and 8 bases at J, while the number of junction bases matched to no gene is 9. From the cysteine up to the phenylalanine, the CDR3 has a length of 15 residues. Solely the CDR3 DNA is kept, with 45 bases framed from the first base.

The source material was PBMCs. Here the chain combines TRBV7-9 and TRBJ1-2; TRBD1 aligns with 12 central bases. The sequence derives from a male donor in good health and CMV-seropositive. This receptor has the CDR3 CASSLPGQGAQGYTF. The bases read TGTGCCAGCAGCCTACCGGGACAGGGGGCACAGGGCTACACCTTC.